The source of this T cell receptor (beta chain) is a study of cytomegalovirus exposure and HLA in healthy donors. The primer mix had 60 Vbeta and 13 Jbeta primers. Repertoires were generated with immunoSEQ multiplex PCR, while TCRdb's copy carries only in-frame clones and drops some. Among roughly 200,000 clones listed, around 81% were seen once. V was clipped by 4 bases and J by 2 bases, with 12 bases between them. Germline assignment: CDR1 SNHLY and CDR2 FYNNEI. The CDR3 is 14 amino acids. The sequencing input was PBMCs. This sequence originates from a man aged 30 to 45 in good health and CMV-seronegative. This chain links TRBV2 with TRBJ2-7, with a possible D match to TRBD1 (6 bases). The CDR3 coding sequence is TGTGCCAGCAGTGGGACAGAGTCCACCTACGAGCAGTACTTC. This encodes CASSGTESTYEQYF.